Presented here are 18 T cell receptor beta chains from one specimen sequenced in a study of control samples from healthy donors and cancer patients. TCRdb keeps only in-frame clones here, not all; method: immunoSEQ multiplex PCR. The data contain around 30,000 clones, about 85% of them seen just once; the ten biggest clones take up less than 2%. The sample consisted of PBMCs. Receptors were obtained from a woman in her thirties or forties with lung cancer.

The rearrangement uses TRBV12-5 and TRBJ2-1; 9 nucleotides line up with TRBD1. V lost 2 bases, J lost 3 bases, and 8 bases stayed unmatched. Germline V gene data show CDR1 as LGHNT and CDR2 as FRNRAP. The CDR3 length is 17 residues. CDR3 in amino acids: CASGLRVTGGSYNEQFF. The CDR3 DNA follows: TGTGCTAGTGGTTTGCGCGTGACAGGGGGGAGCTACAATGAGCAGTTCTTC.

CDR3 sequence reads: CASTMGINTGELFF. Here the CDR3 DNA reads TGCGCCAGCACAATGGGGATTAACACCGGGGAGCTGTTTTTT. The chain combines TRBV23-1 with TRBJ2-2; D call uncertain. TRBV23-1 is marked as an open reading frame, function uncertain. Trimming cost V 7 bases and J 2 bases, with 11 bases left between them. This CDR3 has 14 amino acids.

This clone has a single count. The chain joins TRBV5-5 to TRBJ2-3; D may be TRBD1 or TRBD2 (5 bases each). Germline lookup yields CDR1 SGHKS and CDR2 YYEKEE (reference sequence). This CDR3 has 14 amino acids. V was shortened by 3 bases and J by 2 bases, with 10 bases between the two germline ends. CDR3 amino acids: CASSWDGNTDTQYF. Written as DNA, the CDR3 is TGTGCCAGCAGCTGGGACGGAAACACAGATACGCAGTATTTT.

The chain's CDR3 is CAISEQGYGYTF. The DNA of the CDR3 is TGTGCCATCAGTGAACAGGGGTATGGCTACACCTTC. The V and J genes are TRBV10-3 and TRBJ1-2, with TRBD1 matching 7 bases. Germline values: CDR1 ENHRY, CDR2 SYGVKD. CDR3 size: 12 residues. Germline trimming cut 3 bases from V and 5 bases from J; bases unmatched to any gene: 0.

This clone was seen a single time. This chain joins TRBV11-2 and TRBJ1-1, with TRBD1 matching 9 bases. Trimming removed 1 base from V and 6 bases from J; junction bases left unmatched: 6. Germline lookup yields CDR1 SGHAT and CDR2 FQNNGV. The CDR3 is made up of 15 amino acids. CDR3 sequence reads: CASSLGSTGGAEAFF. The DNA of the CDR3 is TGTGCCAGCAGCTTAGGATCGACAGGGGGTGCTGAAGCTTTCTTT.

The chain combines TRBV13 with TRBJ2-1; 8 bases match TRBD1. J was trimmed by 7 bases and V by 4 bases; bases with no gene match: 9. From germline, CDR1 is PRHDT and CDR2 FYEKMQ (reference sequence). There are 15 residues in the CDR3. This CDR3 is CASSWPQGAGNEQFF. DNA of the CDR3: TGTGCCAGCAGCTGGCCTCAGGGGGCTGGGAATGAGCAGTTCTTC.

This chain joins TRBV9 and TRBJ2-1; D might be TRBD1 or TRBD2, each matching 5 bases. The germline V gene has CDR1 SGDLS and CDR2 YYNGEE. The ends were cut back, 0 bases at V and 8 bases at J, with 15 bases in the middle. This CDR3 comprises 15 residues. In DNA, the CDR3 is TGTGCCAGCAGCGTAGATTCCGGGGCGCTGGATGAGCAGTTCTTC. It codes for CASSVDSGALDEQFF.

The chain recombines TRBV30 with TRBJ1-1, with D possibly TRBD1 on 6 matching bases. V was clipped by 3 bases and J by 7 bases, with 21 bases between them. Looked up from germline, CDR1 is GTSNPN and CDR2 is SVGIG (reference sequence). This CDR3 comprises 15 residues. DNA of the CDR3: TGTGCCTGGAGAGTTGGACAGCTAGAAGTATTTGAAGCTTTCTTT. This codes for CAWRVGQLEVFEAFF.

This chain links TRBV5-6 with TRBJ2-5; TRBD1 agrees at 7 bases. Germline CDR1 SGHDT, CDR2 YYEEEE. This CDR3 comprises 16 residues. V lost 0 bases to trimming and J lost 4 bases; unmatched junction nucleotides: 9. CDR3 nucleotides: TGTGCCAGCAGCTTGGGGGCAGGGGGTTGGGGAGAGACCCAGTACTTC. Translation: CASSLGAGGWGETQYF.

The V gene is TRBV19, the J gene TRBJ2-5, with D maybe TRBD2 (6 bases). Trimming shortened V by 7 bases and J by 5 bases, and 17 bases separated the two germline ends. Germline V gene lookup returns CDR1 LNHDA and CDR2 SQIVND (reference sequence). This CDR3 region has 14 residues. This CDR3 reads CASKGFGEEETQYF. The CDR3 region has the DNA TGTGCCAGTAAGGGTTTCGGGGAGGAGGAGACCCAGTACTTC.

This rearrangement joins TRBV13 to TRBJ2-1, with a possible D match to TRBD1 (5 bases). Trimming cost V 5 bases and J 11 bases, with 13 bases left between them. The length of the CDR3 is 12 residues. CDR1 PRHDT and CDR2 FYEKMQ come from the germline V gene (reference sequence). The DNA for the CDR3 is TGTGCCAGCAGCAACCAGCCAGGGAAGCAGTTCTTC. It translates to CASSNQPGKQFF.

This sequence joins TRBV19 and TRBJ2-1; no clear D gene. CDR3 length: 12 residues. In germline, CDR1 is LNHDA, CDR2 SQIVND (reference sequence). V gave up 4 bases and J gave up 7 bases, with 8 bases separating them. The CDR3 coding sequence is TGTGCCAGTAGTACTGCCGCGAATGAGCAGTTCTTC. It yields the protein CASSTAANEQFF.

The chain links TRBV7-6 to TRBJ1-1; TRBD1 aligns across 8 bases. There are 15 residues in the CDR3. The germline V gene encodes CDR1 SGHVS and CDR2 FNYEAQ. After removal of 5 bases from V and 1 base from J, the junction contained 6 bases not matched to a gene. CDR3 DNA sequence: TGTGCCAGCAGCAAAGGACAGGGCCAGAACACTGAAGCTTTCTTT. Its protein is CASSKGQGQNTEAFF.

This sequence joins TRBV29-1 and TRBJ2-7; a weak D match, TRBD1 (5 bases). This CDR3 has 12 residues. Trimming removed 6 bases at V and 4 bases at J, with 13 bases between. The germline V gene has CDR1 SQVTM and CDR2 ANQGSEA. The CDR3 sequence is CSVFDSTYEQYF. CDR3 DNA: TGCAGCGTCTTTGACAGCACTTACGAGCAGTACTTC.

This chain uses TRBV5-4 with TRBJ2-3, with unresolved D. The germline V gene has CDR1 SGHNT and CDR2 YYREEE (reference sequence). Trimming cost V 0 bases and J 4 bases, with 6 bases left between them. This CDR3 comprises 13 residues. CDR3 sequence reads: CASSLDSADTQYF. CDR3 bases: TGTGCCAGCAGCTTGGATAGTGCAGATACGCAGTATTTT.

The chain couples TRBV2 to TRBJ2-2, with D hard to call. The germline CDR1 and CDR2 sequences are SNHLY and FYNNEI. The V end was cut by 7 bases, the J end by 6 bases, with 9 bases between. The CDR3 has 12 amino acids. In DNA, the CDR3 is TGTGCCAGCAACCTAGTCGCCGGGGAGCTGTTTTTT. This translates into CASNLVAGELFF. The entire variable domain, with the rest obtained from reference TRBV2 and TRBJ2-2, is as follows: EPEVTQTPSHQVTQMGQEVILRCVPISNHLYFYWYRQILGQKVEFLVSFYNNEISEKSEIFDDQFSVERPDGSNFTLKIRSTKLEDSAMYFCASNLVAGELFFGEGSRLTVL.

The chain recombines TRBV6-5 with TRBJ2-7, with 7 nucleotides matching TRBD1. This CDR3 region has 14 residues. Trimming took 6 bases from V and 3 from J; bases not matched to a gene: 8. In germline, CDR1 is MNHEY, CDR2 SVGAGI. The CDR3 DNA reads TGTGCCAGCAGAAAAGACAGGGCCTTCTACGAGCAGTACTTC. Translating it yields CASRKDRAFYEQYF.

The chain combines TRBV28 with TRBJ2-3; the match to TRBD1 covers 7 bases. V shed 8 bases and J 3 bases; nucleotides not matched to a gene: 14. The CDR3 spans 16 residues. Germline V gene lookup returns CDR1 MDHEN and CDR2 SYDVKM. The CDR3 nucleotides read TGTGCCAGCGGAAGGCAGGGGGATTCTGTTACAGATACGCAGTATTTT. Translating gives CASGRQGDSVTDTQYF. Full variable domain (outside the CDR3, taken from reference TRBV28 and TRBJ2-3): DVKVTQSSRYLVKRTGEKVFLECVQDMDHENMFWYRQDPGLGLRLIYFSYDVKMKEKGDIPEGYSVSREKKERFSLILESASTNQTSMYLCASGRQGDSVTDTQYFGPGTRLTVL.